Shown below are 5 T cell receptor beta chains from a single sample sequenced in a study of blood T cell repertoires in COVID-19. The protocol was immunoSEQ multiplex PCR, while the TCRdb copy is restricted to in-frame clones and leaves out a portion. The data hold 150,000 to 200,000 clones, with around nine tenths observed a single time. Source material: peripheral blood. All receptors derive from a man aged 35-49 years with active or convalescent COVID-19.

The DNA for the CDR3 is TGTGCCAGCAGCGAACGACAGGGATTAACTGAAGCTTTCTTT. Its protein is CASSERQGLTEAFF. The chain links TRBV3-1 (or the pseudogene TRBV3-2) to TRBJ1-1, with 7 bases matching TRBD1. Germline V lookup: CDR1 LGHDT, CDR2 YNNKEL (reference sequence). V was clipped by 5 bases and J by 5 bases; unmatched bases: 8. The CDR3 is made up of 14 amino acids.

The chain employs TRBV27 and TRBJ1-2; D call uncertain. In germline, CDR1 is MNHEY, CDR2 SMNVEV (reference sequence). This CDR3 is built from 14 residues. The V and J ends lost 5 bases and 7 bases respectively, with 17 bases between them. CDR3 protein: CASSILPEVGGYTF. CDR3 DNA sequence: TGTGCCAGCAGTATTCTCCCGGAGGTGGGTGGCTACACCTTC.

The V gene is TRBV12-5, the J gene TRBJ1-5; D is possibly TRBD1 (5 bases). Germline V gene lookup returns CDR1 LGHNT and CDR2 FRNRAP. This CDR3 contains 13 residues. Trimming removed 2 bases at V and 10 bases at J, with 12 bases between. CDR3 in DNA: TGTGCTAGTGGTTTGCCCACGGGGGGTCCCCAGCATTTT. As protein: CASGLPTGGPQHF.

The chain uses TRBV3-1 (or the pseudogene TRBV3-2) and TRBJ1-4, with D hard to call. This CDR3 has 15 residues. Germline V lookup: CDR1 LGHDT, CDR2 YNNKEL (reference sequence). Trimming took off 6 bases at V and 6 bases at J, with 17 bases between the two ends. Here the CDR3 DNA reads TGTGCCAGCAGTATGCGGGTCGTGCGGGATGAAAAACTGTTTTTT. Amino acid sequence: CASSMRVVRDEKLFF.

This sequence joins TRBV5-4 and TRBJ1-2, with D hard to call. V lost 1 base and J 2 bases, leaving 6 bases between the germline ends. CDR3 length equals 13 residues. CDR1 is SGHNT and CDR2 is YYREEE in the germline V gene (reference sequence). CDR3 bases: TGTGCCAGCAGCTTGAGTCAGAACTATGGCTACACCTTC. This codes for CASSLSQNYGYTF.